This record concerns one TCR beta chain sequence. This sample was taken from a study of blood T cell repertoires in COVID-19. On the study more broadly: PBMCs, B-cell-depleted T cells, or T cells provided the cDNA or gDNA that made up the material.

Original processing methods: Reference gene primer amplification gave nucleated cell count estimates. TCRdb keeps only in-frame clones here, not all; method: immunoSEQ multiplex PCR. V and J calls and clone size are given by that table; D and trimming were obtained from the DNA. The sample yields 200,000 to 300,000 clones, approximately 88% seen once. Germline V lookup: CDR1 MDHEN, CDR2 SYDVKM. V trimming: 5 bases; J trimming: 6 bases; junction bases outside the gene matches: 16. The CDR3 runs to 17 residues. The TCR originated in a man between 40 and 49 years old with acute or convalescent COVID-19. The chain is built from TRBV28 and TRBJ2-1; 7 positions agree with TRBD1. Sequenced: peripheral blood. The CDR3 region has the DNA TGTGCCAGCAGTCCACCCATGCCTACCCGGGACAGCAATGAGCAGTTCTTC. This translates into CASSPPMPTRDSNEQFF.